The 26 T cell receptor beta chains in this list originate from one sample, sequenced in a study of T cells after yellow fever vaccination. TCRdb recomputed calls from the 5' RACE reads with MiXCR, one row per CDR3 protein. In the table there are roughly 300,000 distinct CDR3 sequences, around 7% of which are singletons. Sequencing used PBMCs, obtained more than 40 days after the first yellow fever vaccination. All receptors come from a man aged 18 to 30 who received the YFV17D yellow fever vaccine.

The V gene is TRBV12-3 or TRBV12-4, the J gene TRBJ2-2, with D possibly TRBD1 on 6 matching bases. V shed 3 bases and J shed 7 bases, with 12 bases lying between them. This CDR3 contains 14 residues. The CDR3 here is CASSFPPGDGELFF. The CDR3 DNA sequence: TGTGCCAGCAGTTTTCCGCCAGGGGACGGGGAGCTGTTTTTT.

This clonotype was detected a few times. This CDR3 is CASSPYGSYEQYV. CDR3 nucleotide sequence: TGTGCCAGCTCACCGTATGGCAGCTACGAGCAGTACGTC. The gene calls are TRBV18 and TRBJ2-7; D is ambiguous. The CDR3 totals 13 residues. Germline loops: CDR1 KGHSH, CDR2 LQKENI. Trimming removed 3 bases at V and 3 bases at J, with 9 bases between.

Many counts were recorded for this clonotype. V usage is TRBV5-1 and J usage is TRBJ2-3; either TRBD1 or TRBD2 may supply D (6 bases each). Trimming took 0 bases from V and 3 from J, leaving 14 bases between them. From germline, CDR1 is SGHRS and CDR2 YFSETQ. The CDR3 is 16 amino acids. The CDR3 reads CASSLDPRGVTDTQYF. The CDR3, as DNA: TGCGCCAGCAGCTTGGACCCGAGGGGGGTGACAGATACGCAGTATTTT. The full variable domain, in which reference TRBV5-1 and TRBJ2-3 provide the parts outside the CDR3, is KAGVTQTPRYLIKTRGQQVTLSCSPISGHRSVSWYQQTPGQGLQFLFEYFSETQRNKGNFPGRFSGRQFSNSRSEMNVSTLELGDSALYLCASSLDPRGVTDTQYFGPGTRLTVL.

The sample holds many counts of this clonotype. The chain combines TRBV20-1 with TRBJ2-2; D unresolved. V lost 3 bases, J lost 4 bases, and 6 bases lay in between. This CDR3 region has 12 residues. Germline assignment: CDR1 DFQATT and CDR2 SNEGSKA (reference sequence). In DNA form, the CDR3 reads TGCAGTGCTAGTCAGCCCACCGGGGAGCTGTTTTTT. Translation gives CSASQPTGELFF.

The chain combines TRBV7-2 with TRBJ2-1; 8 bases line up with TRBD2. Per the germline V gene, CDR1 is SGHTA and CDR2 is FQGNSA. V lost 1 base, J lost 9 bases, and 8 bases stayed unmatched. CDR3 size: 15 residues. In DNA form, the CDR3 reads TGTGCCAGCAGCTTAGAACTGGCGGGGGGAGCTGAGCAGTTCTTC. This translates into CASSLELAGGAEQFF.

J is TRBJ2-6 and V is TRBV7-2; 7 nucleotides align to TRBD2. CDR1 and CDR2 (germline): SGHTA, FQGNSA. The CDR3 contains 17 residues. J gave up 0 bases and V 5 bases, and 7 bases lay outside the gene matches. CDR3 bases: TGTGCCAGCAGCCGGGACGGACTAGGCTCTGGGGCCAACGTCCTGACTTTC. It yields the protein CASSRDGLGSGANVLTF.

The chain joins TRBV6-2 or TRBV6-3 to TRBJ2-1; 9 bases fit TRBD1. After removal of 2 bases from V and 5 bases from J, the junction contained 7 bases not matched to a gene. The CDR3 is 16 amino acids. CDR1 and CDR2 from the germline V gene are MNHEY and SVGEGT. DNA for the CDR3: TGTGCCAGCAGTTACGGTCGTTGGGACAGGGACAATGAGCAGTTCTTC. This codes for CASSYGRWDRDNEQFF.

The chain couples TRBV12-3 or TRBV12-4 to TRBJ2-3; D possibly uses TRBD1 or TRBD2 (5 bases each). The CDR3 runs to 16 residues. V was clipped by 5 bases and J by 0 bases, with 15 bases between them. The CDR3 is CASSPGPNLSTDTQYF. The CDR3 DNA is TGTGCCAGCAGTCCGGGACCCAACTTAAGCACAGATACGCAGTATTTT.

This clonotype was seen a few times. The chain has TRBV7-2 and TRBJ2-7; D unclear. Germline-derived CDR1 and CDR2 are SGHTA and FQGNSA. V was cut by 1 base and J by 6 bases, with 10 bases left in between. The CDR3 runs 13 residues. CDR3 residues: CASSLEGWGEQYV. The DNA for the CDR3 is TGTGCCAGCAGCTTAGAGGGCTGGGGCGAGCAGTACGTC.

DNA for the CDR3: TGCGCCAGCAGCTTGGCCGGGGGGGGGGCGTACAATGAGCAGTTCTTC. Protein product: CASSLAGGGAYNEQFF. The chain links TRBV5-1 to TRBJ2-1; 8 bases are a match to TRBD2. Germline CDR1 and CDR2: SGHRS and YFSETQ. V shed 0 bases and J 4 bases; nucleotides not matched to a gene: 6. The CDR3 length is 16 residues.

This clonotype was counted a few times. This chain connects TRBV5-4 to TRBJ2-7; the match to TRBD1 covers 7 bases. In germline, CDR1 is SGHNT, CDR2 YYREEE (reference sequence). Losses at the gene ends were 0 bases for V and 3 bases for J; bases not matched to a gene: 3. This CDR3 contains 14 residues. For the CDR3, the DNA is TGTGCCAGCAGCTTGGCACAGGGGATCTACGAGCAGTACTTC. Translation: CASSLAQGIYEQYF.

A few counts support this clonotype. The CDR3, as DNA: TGTGCCAGCAGCGGATTCGGGGGGCCTTTTGAGACCCAGTACTTC. It yields the protein CASSGFGGPFETQYF. V usage is TRBV9 and J usage is TRBJ2-5, with TRBD2 as a possible D gene (7 bases). Per the germline V gene, CDR1 is SGDLS and CDR2 is YYNGEE. The CDR3 contains 15 residues. V gave up 3 bases and J gave up 5 bases, with 17 bases separating them.

The genes are TRBV6-5 and TRBJ2-3, with 7 bases that match TRBD2. The CDR3 extends over 13 amino acids. Trimming cost V 0 bases and J 9 bases; bases outside gene matches: 3. The germline CDR1 and CDR2 sequences are MNHEY and SVGAGI. CDR3 protein: CASSYSTAGTQYF. The DNA of the CDR3 is TGTGCCAGCAGTTACTCGACAGCGGGGACGCAGTATTTT.

This clonotype was counted only a few times. CDR3: CASSLRLGESIRQETQYF. The CDR3 bases are TGTGCCAGCAGCCTTCGACTGGGCGAATCTATAAGACAAGAGACCCAGTACTTC. The chain recombines TRBV11-2 with TRBJ2-5, with D hard to call. Germline loops: CDR1 SGHAT, CDR2 FQNNGV. Trimming removed 5 bases from V and 2 bases from J, with 24 bases in between. The CDR3 extends over 18 amino acids.

This clonotype was detected a few times. J is TRBJ2-5 and V is TRBV7-2, with 9 bases identical to TRBD2. V was clipped by 1 base and J by 0 bases; unmatched bases: 6. The length of the CDR3 is 17 residues. The germline V gene has CDR1 SGHTA and CDR2 FQGNSA. The chain's CDR3 is CASSLGLAGKDQETQYF. In nucleotides, the CDR3 is TGTGCCAGCAGCTTAGGGCTAGCGGGGAAGGACCAAGAGACCCAGTACTTC.

V usage is TRBV7-8 and J usage is TRBJ2-2; D gene ambiguous. V was shortened by 3 bases and J by 7 bases, with 6 bases between the two germline ends. The CDR3 has 12 amino acids. Germline CDR1 reads SGHVS; CDR2 reads FQNEAQ. CDR3 amino acids: CASSLTRGELFF. The CDR3 DNA reads as TGTGCCAGCAGCTTGACACGCGGGGAGCTGTTTTTT.

The rearrangement uses TRBV4-2 and TRBJ2-1; TRBD2 matches 11 bases. This CDR3 has 18 residues. After removal of 1 base from V and 8 bases from J, the junction contained 13 bases not matched to a gene. CDR1 LGHNA and CDR2 YNFKEQ come from the germline V gene. CDR3 residues: CASSQAYGDSGGAYEQFF. Written as DNA, the CDR3 is TGTGCCAGCAGCCAAGCTTACGGTGATAGCGGGGGGGCATATGAGCAGTTCTTC.

This clonotype appeared many times. The genes are TRBV24-1 and TRBJ2-2; 9 bases are shared with TRBD2. CDR3 length: 15 residues. The V segment lost 7 bases and the J segment 6 bases; nucleotides outside the gene matches: 8. In germline, CDR1 is KGHDR, CDR2 SFDVKD. The CDR3 protein is CATRRSGGDPGELFF. The DNA of the CDR3 is TGTGCCACCAGACGTAGCGGGGGAGATCCCGGGGAGCTGTTTTTT.

The rearrangement uses TRBV18 and TRBJ2-1, with D perhaps given as TRBD1 or TRBD2 (6 bases each). The germline CDR1 and CDR2 sequences are KGHSH and LQKENI. V was pared by 6 bases and J by 9 bases, with 18 bases between. This CDR3 region has 14 residues. The CDR3 region has the DNA TGTGCCAGCTCCCTCGGGGGCCGGAGCGGTGAGCAGTTCTTC. This encodes CASSLGGRSGEQFF.

This clonotype showed up just a few times. The genes are TRBV5-6 and TRBJ2-1; D uncertain. The V end lost 7 bases, the J end lost 0 bases, and 5 bases lay between the germline ends. The CDR3 is 12 residues long. Germline lookup yields CDR1 SGHDT and CDR2 YYEEEE. CDR3 loop: CASWRSYNEQFF. The CDR3 DNA is TGTGCCAGCTGGCGCTCCTACAATGAGCAGTTCTTC.

This clonotype was found a few times. The gene calls are TRBV2 and TRBJ1-1; D unclear. CDR1 is SNHLY, CDR2 FYNNEI, per germline. The CDR3 contains 15 residues. V lost 2 bases and J 5 bases, leaving 15 bases between the germline ends. Here the CDR3 DNA reads TGTGCCAGCAGTGAATCCGCGGCACTGAGTACTGAAGCTTTCTTT. It encodes CASSESAALSTEAFF.

This clonotype showed up just a few times. The chain has TRBV12-3 or TRBV12-4 and TRBJ1-5, with TRBD1 matching 9 bases. The CDR3 is 16 residues long. The ends lost 3 bases at V and 4 bases at J; junction bases unmatched: 7. The CDR3 here is CASSFPGQGPNQPQHF. In DNA form, the CDR3 reads TGTGCCAGCAGTTTTCCGGGACAGGGACCGAATCAGCCCCAGCATTTT.

This clonotype was detected only a few times. V is TRBV6-5 and J is TRBJ2-6; D remains unclear. In germline, CDR1 is MNHEY, CDR2 SVGAGI. This CDR3 spans 15 amino acids. V was pared by 2 bases and J by 0 bases, with 5 bases between. In DNA form, the CDR3 reads TGTGCCAGCAGTTACGAAGGCTCTGGGGCCAACGTCCTGACTTTC. Amino acids: CASSYEGSGANVLTF.

CDR3 loop: CASRSQGWDQPQHF. The CDR3 DNA follows: TGTGCCAGCAGATCTCAGGGGTGGGATCAGCCCCAGCATTTT. V is TRBV6-1 and J is TRBJ1-5, with D perhaps TRBD1 (6 bases). Germline assignment: CDR1 MNHNS and CDR2 SASEGT. Trimming removed 6 bases at V and 5 bases at J, with 14 bases between. This CDR3 has 14 amino acids.

The rearrangement links TRBV5-1 to TRBJ2-3, with D possibly TRBD2 on 5 matching bases. V shed 5 bases and J shed 4 bases, with 11 bases lying between them. The CDR3 loop spans 13 amino acids. Germline-derived CDR1 and CDR2 are SGHRS and YFSETQ. The CDR3 region is CASRRVDADTQYF. The CDR3 nucleotides read TGCGCCAGCAGGAGGGTCGACGCAGATACGCAGTATTTT.

This clonotype has a count of ten or more. The rearrangement uses TRBV5-5 and TRBJ1-6; 7 bases line up with TRBD1. V trimming: 2 bases; J trimming: 7 bases; junction bases outside the gene matches: 12. CDR3 length equals 17 residues. From germline, CDR1 is SGHKS and CDR2 YYEKEE (reference sequence). This CDR3 is CASSFGFDRVMNSPLHF. CDR3 nucleotides: TGTGCCAGCAGCTTCGGATTCGACAGGGTGATGAATTCACCCCTCCACTTT.